The clone carrying this TCR beta chain was picked up many times. Its matching antigen is unknown. This sample is part of a study of molecular identifiers for immune sequencing clone quantification. Overall study results and limits: Barcodes shared by identical TCR molecules could lead to underestimated sizes of highly expanded clones.

CDR3 size: 16 residues. Sorted inputs of 20,000 to 1,000,000 cells, with 10%, 30% or 50% RNA, yielded naive CD8 libraries. TCR libraries were built in bulk with a published protocol and specific TCR primers. TCRdb fed the PCR reads into MiXCR, producing one record per CDR3 protein. Among roughly 320,000 distinct CDR3 sequences listed, over 20% were seen once. This chain uses TRBV21-1 with TRBJ1-5; TRBD1, as called in the table, went unchecked against the DNA. TRBV21-1 is a listed pseudogene. This sequence originates from a human donor in good health. Some libraries in this study had Jurkat cell RNA spiked in. Sequenced input: naive CD8+ T cells from blood, with Jurkat cell RNA spiked in. Subset described: FACS-sorted CD8+CD4-CCR7+CD45RA+ naive T cells. Here the CDR3 reads CATRDRTPITNQPQHF. The CDR3 DNA sequence: TGTGCCACCCGGGACAGGACACCGATTACCAATCAGCCCCAGCATTTT.